This T cell receptor (beta chain) is drawn from a study of T cells in Graves' hyperthyroidism and ophthalmopathy. Study observations and caveats: Before onset, ophthalmopathy was predicted by the model a median about 6.2 months earlier. Within blood appeared most thyroid clonotypes that had expanded above 0.001.

An absence of ophthalmopathy progression within 18 months meant stable Graves' hyperthyroidism. Researchers barred patients who had uncontrolled infection, other autoimmune disease, pregnancy or lactation. What was amplified from RNA transcripts were TCR beta CDR3 regions. Using the HTBI primer set, a first-round RT-PCR was run on the TCR CDR3. One entry per CDR3 protein results from TCRdb running MiXCR on the multiplex PCR reads. The sample includes around 580,000 distinct CDR3 sequences, around 46% of them seen just once. About this clonotype: Its target is not known.

With 3 bases removed from V and 6 bases from J, the gap between germline ends came to 9 bases. Germline V gene lookup returns CDR1 DFQATT and CDR2 SNEGSKA (reference sequence). The CDR3 spans 12 residues. The sequence was obtained from a woman between 18 and 29 years old with Graves' hyperthyroidism. Sequencing was carried out using peripheral blood or thyroid tissue (not recorded which). The V and J genes are TRBV20-1 and TRBJ2-1; D is uncertain. The chain's CDR3 is CSARFAFNEQFF. In DNA form, the CDR3 reads TGCAGTGCTAGGTTCGCTTTCAATGAGCAGTTCTTC.